This T cell receptor beta chain was recorded in a study of blood T cells in healthy people across ages. Whole-study results and caveats: Naive T cell percentage by flow cytometry tracked strongly with beta diversity.

Of note for this clonotype: Antigen specificity is unknown.

A J-beta primer mix and a sample-barcoded 5' primer were used in a second PCR of roughly 6 to 12 cycles. TCRdb ran MiXCR on the 5' RACE reads and lists one entry per CDR3 protein. The table has 650,000 to 1,000,000 distinct CDR3 sequences, approximately 35% seen once. Trimming pared 5 bases from V and 8 bases from J, leaving 13 bases between. This CDR3 region has 14 residues. CDR1 and CDR2 from the germline V gene are SGHTA and FQGNSA. The amount of total RNA extracted per sample was at least 5.5 micrograms. This chain uses TRBV7-2 with TRBJ1-6; D remains ambiguous. Sequences were obtained from blood. The receptor's source is a man aged 18-30 years in good health. The CDR3: CASSPGGGYSPLHF. CDR3 DNA: TGTGCCAGCAGCCCCGGCGGAGGCTATTCACCCCTCCACTTT.